This is a list of T cell receptor beta chains from one sample in a study of human thymus T cells. Measured with immunoSEQ multiplex PCR; TCRdb has only the in-frame clones, and not every one. The sample includes about 78,000 clones, about 96% seen only once; the top ten take roughly 0.028%. Sequenced: thymus tissue. The origin of the receptors is a boy under three years old with a congenital heart defect but otherwise immunologically healthy. The conserved cysteine and the conserved F or W are not part of the CDR3 here.

v_gene	j_gene	len	CDR3aa
TRBV10-1	TRBJ1-1	8	ASRVTEAF
TRBV11-2	TRBJ2-7	11	ASSLTRHYEQY
TRBV6-4	TRBJ2-7	14	ASSTLNGTGVDEQY
TRBV27	TRBJ2-7	13	ASSWEYGGPYEQY
TRBV5-8	TRBJ1-2	11	ASRPDTYYGYT
TRBV7-9	TRBJ2-6	10	AAGSGANVLT
TRBV27	TRBJ2-2	16	ASTPGSGRAANTGELF
TRBV6-5	TRBJ1-1	12	ASSRKGQGTEAF
TRBV9	TRBJ2-7	12	ASSPRDRHYEQY
TRBV2	TRBJ2-3	13	ASSAAAPSTDTQY
TRBV27	TRBJ2-7	11	ASRPLDIYEQY
TRBV4-1	TRBJ2-5	13	ASSQGEGKGLTQY
TRBV29-1	TRBJ1-5	12	SVVAGGSNQPQH
TRBV28	TRBJ2-2	13	ASSSTGTVGGELF
TRBV5-1	TRBJ2-5	13	ASSLEVGKWETQY
TRBV4-1	TRBJ2-1	14	ASSLVTSGKNNEQF
TRBV28	TRBJ2-7	11	ASSLGYSYEQY
TRBV4-2	TRBJ2-5	12	ASSQERGSQTQY
TRBV6-1	TRBJ2-5	13	ASSEGSGGAETQY
TRBV28	TRBJ2-7	15	ASSSPPGAGGPCEQY